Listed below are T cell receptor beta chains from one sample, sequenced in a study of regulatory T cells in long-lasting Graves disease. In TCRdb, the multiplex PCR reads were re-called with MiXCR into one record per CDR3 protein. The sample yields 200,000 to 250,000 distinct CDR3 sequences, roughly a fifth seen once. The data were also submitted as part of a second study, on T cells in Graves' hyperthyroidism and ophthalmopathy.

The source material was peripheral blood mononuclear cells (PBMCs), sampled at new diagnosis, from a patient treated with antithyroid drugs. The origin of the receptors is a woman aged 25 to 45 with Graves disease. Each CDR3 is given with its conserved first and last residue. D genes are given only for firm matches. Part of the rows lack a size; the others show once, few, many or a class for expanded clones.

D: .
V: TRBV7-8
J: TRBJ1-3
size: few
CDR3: CASSPDWDTIYF
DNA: TGTGCCAGCAGCCCGGACTGGGACACCATATATTTT

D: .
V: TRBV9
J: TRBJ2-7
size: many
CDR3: CASSVGQEISYEQYF
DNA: TGTGCCAGCAGCGTAGGACAGGAAATTTCCTACGAGCAGTACTTC

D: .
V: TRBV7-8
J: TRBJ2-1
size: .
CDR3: CASSAPVGGPPRQFF
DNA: TGTGCCAGCAGCGCCCCAGTGGGGGGGCCCCCGCGGCAGTTCTTC

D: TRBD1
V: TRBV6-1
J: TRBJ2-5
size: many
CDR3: CASSASDRGGKTQYF
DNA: TGTGCCAGCAGCGCTTCGGACAGGGGAGGGAAGACCCAGTACTTC

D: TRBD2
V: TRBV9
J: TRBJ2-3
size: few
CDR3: CASSVAPGGGVTDTQYF
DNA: TGTGCCAGCAGCGTAGCGCCGGGCGGGGGGGTCACAGATACGCAGTATTTT

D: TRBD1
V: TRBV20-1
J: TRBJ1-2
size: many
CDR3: CSARGRAGGYGYTF
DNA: TGCAGTGCTAGAGGCCGGGCAGGGGGCTATGGCTACACCTTC

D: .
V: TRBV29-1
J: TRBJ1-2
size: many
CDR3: CSVYTGLYGYTF
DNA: TGCAGCGTTTACACCGGGTTGTATGGCTACACCTTC

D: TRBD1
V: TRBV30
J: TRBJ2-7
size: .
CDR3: CAWSVGQGVRYEQYF
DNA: TGTGCCTGGAGTGTAGGGCAGGGGGTCAGGTACGAGCAGTACTTC

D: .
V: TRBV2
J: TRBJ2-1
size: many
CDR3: CASSEGPSWFF
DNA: TGTGCCAGCAGTGAGGGGCCGAGTTGGTTCTTC

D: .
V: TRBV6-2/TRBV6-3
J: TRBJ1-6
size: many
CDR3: CASLLFRGFLSPLHF
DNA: TGTGCCAGCCTACTGTTCAGGGGATTTCTTTCACCCCTCCACTTT

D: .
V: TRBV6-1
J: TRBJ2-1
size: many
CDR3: CASSWTHSSYNEQFF
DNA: TGTGCCAGTTCGTGGACGCATAGCTCCTACAATGAGCAGTTCTTC

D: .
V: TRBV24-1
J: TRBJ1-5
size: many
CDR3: CATSDRGVGVGNQPQHF
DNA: TGTGCCACCAGTGATAGAGGGGTCGGGGTTGGCAATCAGCCCCAGCATTTT

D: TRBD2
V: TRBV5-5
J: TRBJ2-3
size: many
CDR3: CASSYLAGGSDTQYF
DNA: TGTGCCAGCAGCTATCTAGCGGGGGGGTCAGATACGCAGTATTTT

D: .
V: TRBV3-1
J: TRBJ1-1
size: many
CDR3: CASSPTGAGVTEAFF
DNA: TGTGCCAGCAGCCCTACCGGGGCGGGGGTGACTGAAGCTTTCTTT

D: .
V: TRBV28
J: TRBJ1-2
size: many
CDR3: CASSPRNYGYTF
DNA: TGTGCCAGCAGTCCCCGTAACTATGGCTACACCTTC

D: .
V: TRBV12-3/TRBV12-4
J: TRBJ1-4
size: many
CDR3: CASNWGGSSEKLFF
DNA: TGTGCCAGCAATTGGGGGGGATCTAGCGAAAAACTGTTTTTT

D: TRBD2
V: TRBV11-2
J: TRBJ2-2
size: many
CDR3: CASALAGGLTGELFF
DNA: TGTGCCAGCGCTCTAGCGGGGGGGCTTACCGGGGAGCTGTTTTTT

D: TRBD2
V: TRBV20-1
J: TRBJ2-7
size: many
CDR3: CSARLAGGGYEQYF
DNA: TGCAGTGCTAGATTAGCGGGAGGGGGTTACGAGCAGTACTTC

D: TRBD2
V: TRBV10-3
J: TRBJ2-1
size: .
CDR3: CAISLTSVLNNEQFF
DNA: TGTGCCATCAGTTTGACTAGCGTGTTAAACAATGAGCAGTTCTTC

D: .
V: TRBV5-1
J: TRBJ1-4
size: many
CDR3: CASSDWNNEKLFF
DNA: TGCGCCAGCAGCGACTGGAATAATGAAAAACTGTTTTTT

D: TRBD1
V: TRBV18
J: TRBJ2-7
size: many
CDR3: CASSPAFLDRGNEQYF
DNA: TGTGCCAGCTCACCTGCCTTTTTGGACAGGGGGAACGAGCAGTACTTC

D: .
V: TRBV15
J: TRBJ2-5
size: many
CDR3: CATSDPDPVETQYF
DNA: TGTGCCACCAGCGATCCGGACCCGGTGGAGACCCAGTACTTC

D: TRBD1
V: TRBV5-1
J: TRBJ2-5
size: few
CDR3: CASSSRTGGFRETQYF
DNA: TGCGCCAGCAGCTCTAGGACAGGGGGCTTTCGAGAGACCCAGTACTTC

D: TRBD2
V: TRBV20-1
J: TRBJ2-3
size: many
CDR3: CALGQAGVTDTQYF
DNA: TGCGCCCTAGGGCAAGCGGGAGTCACAGATACGCAGTATTTT